The 32 T cell receptor beta chains below come from one sample, sequenced in a study of human T cells and chemical hapten exposure. TCRdb reprocessed the RACE reads via MiXCR and lists one record per CDR3 protein. The sample consists of about 120,000 distinct CDR3 sequences, roughly 13% of them appearing once. The time point here: pre-sensitization, week 0. Regarding treatment: therapeutic diphenylcyclopropenone sensitization with weekly scalp DPC. The material sequenced was whole blood, taken in connection with sensitization to the hapten diphenylcyclopropenone (DPC). Every receptor here comes from a woman aged 18-29 years with alopecia areata. Some clones in this sample may be carry-over from other donors' samples.

This clonotype showed up just a few times. The genes are TRBV11-2 and TRBJ2-3; D is unclear. The CDR3 loop spans 15 amino acids. The germline gives CDR1 SGHAT, CDR2 FQNNGV. The V end was cut by 1 base, the J end by 0 bases, with 8 bases between. CDR3 in DNA: TGTGCCAGCAGCTTAGCACAAACTAGCACAGATACGCAGTATTTT. It codes for CASSLAQTSTDTQYF. Full variable domain (outside the CDR3, taken from reference TRBV11-2 and TRBJ2-3): EAGVAQSPRYKIIEKRQSVAFWCNPISGHATLYWYQQILGQGPKLLIQFQNNGVVDDSQLPKDRFSAERLKGVDSTLKIQPAKLEDSAVYLCASSLAQTSTDTQYFGPGTRLTVL.

This clonotype was seen at least ten times. The rearrangement links TRBV10-2 to TRBJ1-1; D not resolved. Trimming stripped 6 bases from V and 0 bases from J, with 8 bases between. Germline CDR1 is WSHSY and CDR2 is SAAADI. The CDR3 has 13 amino acids. The CDR3 region is CASRPGMNTEAFF. CDR3 DNA: TGCGCCAGCAGGCCCGGCATGAACACTGAAGCTTTCTTT.

This clonotype was picked up many times. The chain couples TRBV18 to TRBJ1-1; possible D gene TRBD1, 6 bases. Trimming stripped 6 bases from V and 4 bases from J, with 12 bases between. Germline CDR1 reads KGHSH; CDR2 reads LQKENI. The CDR3 runs to 13 residues. The CDR3 reads CASSQTGPTEAFF. For the CDR3, the DNA is TGTGCCAGCTCCCAAACAGGGCCCACTGAAGCTTTCTTT.

V gene TRBV29-1 combines with J gene TRBJ1-2; possibly TRBD1 for D (5 bases). Germline V gene sequence: CDR1 SQVTM, CDR2 ANQGSEA. Trimming left V 1 base short and J 5 bases short, with 20 bases between. The CDR3 runs 16 residues. The CDR3 sequence is CSVEGPSLDTAYGYTF. CDR3 DNA sequence: TGCAGCGTTGAAGGTCCATCTCTGGACACGGCGTATGGCTACACCTTC. Based on the CDR3 plus reference TRBV29-1 and TRBJ1-2, the full variable domain is SAVISQKPSRDICQRGTSLTIQCQVDSQVTMMFWYRQQPGQSLTLIATANQGSEATYESGFVIDKFPISRPNLTFSTLTVSNMSPEDSSIYLCSVEGPSLDTAYGYTFGSGTRLTVV.

This clonotype was observed a handful of times. This chain links TRBV20-1 with TRBJ2-3, with 7 bases lining up with TRBD2. V lost 6 bases and J lost 4; bases outside the gene matches: 10. CDR1 is DFQATT, CDR2 SNEGSKA, per germline (reference sequence). This CDR3 has 14 residues. The CDR3: CSAHSGEGPDTQYF. The CDR3 DNA follows: TGCAGTGCGCACTCGGGGGAGGGCCCAGATACGCAGTATTTT.

This clonotype was seen at least ten times. J is TRBJ2-5 and V is TRBV7-8; D remains ambiguous. Trimming left V 5 bases short and J 2 bases short, with 3 bases between. Germline V lookup: CDR1 SGHVS, CDR2 FQNEAQ. This CDR3 comprises 11 residues. In DNA, the CDR3 is TGTGCCAGCAGCCAACAAGAGACCCAGTACTTC. It specifies CASSQQETQYF.

This clonotype was recorded a few times. The CDR3, as DNA: TGTGCCAGCAGTTCTGGGCAGCGGGCGCACGAGCAGTACTTC. This sequence encodes CASSSGQRAHEQYF. The chain uses TRBV6-5 and TRBJ2-7, with D possibly matching TRBD2 (6 bases). V lost 4 bases and J lost 5, with 15 bases in between. This CDR3 has 14 residues. CDR1 is MNHEY and CDR2 is SVGAGI in the germline V gene.

This clonotype came up a few times. The chain uses TRBV19 and TRBJ2-2; a possible D gene is TRBD1 (6 bases). Trimming shortened V by 4 bases and J by 7 bases, and 10 bases separated the two germline ends. CDR1 and CDR2 from the germline V gene are LNHDA and SQIVND (reference sequence). This CDR3 has 13 amino acids. The CDR3 loop is CASSTTGHGELFF. The CDR3 DNA sequence: TGTGCCAGTAGTACCACAGGGCACGGGGAGCTGTTTTTT.

J is TRBJ1-2 and V is TRBV4-3; TRBD1 is a possible D gene (5 bases). Germline V gives CDR1 LGHNA, CDR2 YSLEER. CDR3 size: 15 residues. V dropped 1 base and J dropped 0 bases, with 9 bases sitting between them. CDR3 amino acids: CASSQVTGSNYGYTF. As DNA, the CDR3 is TGCGCCAGCAGCCAAGTTACAGGATCTAACTATGGCTACACCTTC.

The table lists this clonotype with many counts. The V call is TRBV7-8, the J call TRBJ2-2; 9 bases match TRBD2. Germline values: CDR1 SGHVS, CDR2 FQNEAQ. Trimming removed 4 bases from V and 4 bases from J; junction bases left unmatched: 4. The CDR3 totals 15 residues. The CDR3 nucleotides are TGTGCCAGCAGCTCGGGACTAGCTACCACCGGGGAGCTGTTTTTT. Translation gives CASSSGLATTGELFF.

This clonotype was seen at least ten times. The rearrangement joins TRBV5-1 to TRBJ1-1; D is uncertain. Germline CDR1 SGHRS, CDR2 YFSETQ. V was trimmed by 0 bases and J by 3 bases, leaving 6 bases between them. This CDR3 has 13 residues. CDR3 in amino acids: CASSLVLDTEAFF. As DNA, the CDR3 is TGCGCCAGCAGCTTGGTACTAGACACTGAAGCTTTCTTT.

Details on this clonotype: As the CDR3 is not closed by the conserved phenylalanine or tryptophan, this likely results from a read error. The gene calls are TRBV6-5 and TRBJ2-3; TRBD1 or TRBD2 may be the D gene (5 bases each). V lost 6 bases to trimming and J lost 2 bases, with 15 bases between them. The CDR3 consists of 15 residues. CDR1 and CDR2 (germline): MNHEY, SVGAGI. The CDR3 DNA is TGTGCCAGCAGCAGCCGGGACGGTACCACAGATACGCAGTATTTA. Protein: CASSSRDGTTDTQYL.

This chain joins TRBV7-2 and TRBJ2-3, with 13 positions matching TRBD2. The germline CDR1 and CDR2 sequences are SGHTA and FQGNSA. V shed 5 bases, J shed 2 bases, and the junction held 10 bases outside the gene matches. The CDR3 sequence is 18 residues long. CDR3 in amino acids: CASSPGTSGALFTDTQYF. The CDR3 DNA follows: TGTGCCAGCAGCCCAGGGACTAGCGGGGCTCTCTTCACAGATACGCAGTATTTT.

The rearrangement links TRBV20-1 to TRBJ1-6, with 10 nucleotides matching TRBD1. The length of the CDR3 is 13 residues. Germline V CDR1 and CDR2: DFQATT, SNEGSKA (reference sequence). With 6 bases clipped from V and 8 bases from J, the junction kept 4 bases outside the gene matches. In DNA, the CDR3 is TGCAGTGCAACCGGGACAGGGGATTCACCCCTCCACTTT. This translates into CSATGTGDSPLHF.

This clonotype showed up just a few times. The chain is built from TRBV5-1 and TRBJ1-1; TRBD1 matches at 10 bases. V dropped 4 bases and J dropped 2; count of bases not matched to a gene: 5. This CDR3 region has 15 residues. Per the germline V gene, CDR1 is SGHRS and CDR2 is YFSETQ. DNA of the CDR3: TGCGCCAGCAGCACGGGGACAGGGGTAAACACTGAAGCTTTCTTT. It specifies CASSTGTGVNTEAFF.

The chain joins TRBV20-1 to TRBJ2-3; TRBD2 matches at 12 bases. This CDR3 spans 17 amino acids. Trimming removed 0 bases from V and 14 bases from J; junction bases left unmatched: 18. The germline gives CDR1 DFQATT, CDR2 SNEGSKA (reference sequence). CDR3 bases: TGCAGTGCTAGAGATCCTACCCGGACTAGCGGGGCAGGTCGTATGTATTTT. It codes for CSARDPTRTSGAGRMYF.

This sequence joins TRBV14 and TRBJ1-2; D call uncertain. The CDR3 spans 15 residues. Germline CDR1 is SGHDN and CDR2 is FVKESK. V was trimmed by 1 base and J by 3 bases, leaving 12 bases between them. The CDR3 sequence: CASSQVGTSYYGYTF. The CDR3 coding sequence is TGTGCCAGCAGCCAAGTGGGCACAAGTTACTATGGCTACACCTTC.

Many counts were recorded for this clonotype. The chain uses TRBV5-6 and TRBJ2-5; 7 bases match TRBD2. This CDR3 has 16 residues. Germline V lookup: CDR1 SGHDT, CDR2 YYEEEE. After removal of 0 bases from V and 0 bases from J, the junction contained 5 bases not matched to a gene. CDR3 loop: CASSLGFSGYQETQYF. As DNA, the CDR3 is TGTGCCAGCAGCTTGGGATTTAGCGGGTACCAAGAGACCCAGTACTTC.

This chain uses TRBV4-2 with TRBJ2-2, with D possibly being TRBD2 (6 bases). The CDR3 has 16 amino acids. The germline gives CDR1 LGHNA, CDR2 YNFKEQ. V lost 5 bases and J 5 bases, leaving 18 bases between the germline ends. The CDR3 reads CASSATYGGWTGELFF. The CDR3 DNA is TGTGCCAGCAGCGCAACCTACGGGGGTTGGACCGGGGAGCTGTTTTTT.

The DNA for the CDR3 is TGTGCCAGCCGGACAGGGACCACCGGGGAGCTGTTTTTT. This sequence encodes CASRTGTTGELFF. The J gene is TRBJ2-2, the V gene TRBV13; 8 nucleotides agree with TRBD1. The length of the CDR3 is 13 residues. Per the germline V gene, CDR1 is PRHDT and CDR2 is FYEKMQ (reference sequence). The V gene end was trimmed by 8 bases and the J gene end by 4 bases; junction bases not matched to a gene: 3. Combining the CDR3 with reference TRBV13 and TRBJ2-2 gives the whole variable domain AAGVIQSPRHLIKEKRETATLKCYPIPRHDTVYWYQQGPGQDPQFLISFYEKMQSDKGSIPDRFSAQQFSDYHSELNMSSLELGDSALYFCASRTGTTGELFFGEGSRLTVL.

This clonotype was counted ten times or more. This CDR3 reads CASSDVPANTEAFF. In DNA form, the CDR3 reads TGTGCCAGCAGTGACGTCCCGGCGAACACTGAAGCTTTCTTT. The chain combines TRBV25-1 with TRBJ1-1, with D unclear. This CDR3 spans 14 amino acids. The germline V gene has CDR1 MGHDK and CDR2 SYGVNS. Trimming stripped 3 bases from V and 1 base from J, with 9 bases between.

CDR3 in DNA: TGTGCCAGCAGTGGGTACAGGGGAGAGACCCAGTACTTC. Its translation is CASSGYRGETQYF. The rearrangement links TRBV6-1 to TRBJ2-5, with 7 nucleotides matching TRBD1. Trimming removed 4 bases from V and 4 bases from J; junction bases left unmatched: 3. CDR1 and CDR2 (germline): MNHNS, SASEGT. The CDR3 runs 13 residues.

The gene calls are TRBV10-3 and TRBJ2-1; TRBD1 matches at 9 bases. V trimming: 6 bases; J trimming: 10 bases; junction bases outside the gene matches: 7. In germline, CDR1 is ENHRY, CDR2 SYGVKD. The CDR3 runs to 13 residues. CDR3 nucleotide sequence: TGTGCCATCAGCCCGGGACAGGGTAGGGAGCAGTTCTTC. This translates into CAISPGQGREQFF.

This clonotype was recorded a few times. The V gene is TRBV6-2 or TRBV6-3, the J gene TRBJ2-1, with D perhaps assigned TRBD1 or TRBD2 (5 bases each). The CDR3 length is 15 residues. CDR1 and CDR2 from the germline V gene are MNHEY and SVGEGT. V lost 6 bases to trimming and J lost 2 bases, with 14 bases between them. The CDR3 DNA sequence: TGTGCCAGCAGGACGGGGACGAGGACCTACAATGAGCAGTTCTTC. It encodes CASRTGTRTYNEQFF.

V usage is TRBV20-1 and J usage is TRBJ2-2, with D perhaps TRBD1 or TRBD2 (5 bases each). Trimming stripped 5 bases from V and 4 bases from J, with 17 bases between. The germline CDR1 and CDR2 sequences are DFQATT and SNEGSKA (reference sequence). The CDR3 spans 15 residues. In DNA, the CDR3 is TGCAGTGCTCAGGGCGAGAGAGGGATCACCGGGGAGCTGTTTTTT. This codes for CSAQGERGITGELFF.

This clonotype was found many times. The rearrangement joins TRBV14 to TRBJ1-1, with 8 positions matching TRBD1. V shed 5 bases, J shed 2 bases, and the junction held 7 bases outside the gene matches. This CDR3 contains 15 residues. CDR1 SGHDN and CDR2 FVKESK come from the germline V gene. DNA of the CDR3: TGTGCCAGCAGCGCCCGACAGGGGCTAAACACTGAAGCTTTCTTT. Translation: CASSARQGLNTEAFF.

The rearrangement uses TRBV28 and TRBJ2-7; 7 bases fit TRBD2. The length of the CDR3 is 13 residues. The germline gives CDR1 MDHEN, CDR2 SYDVKM. J was trimmed by 2 bases and V by 8 bases; bases with no gene match: 6. The CDR3 loop is CASRVAGAYEQYF. In DNA, the CDR3 is TGTGCCAGCCGAGTCGCGGGGGCCTACGAGCAGTACTTC.

This clonotype was counted many times. The chain uses TRBV4-3 and TRBJ1-4; D gene uncertain. Trimming left V 4 bases short and J 7 bases short, with 13 bases between. Germline assignment: CDR1 LGHNA and CDR2 YSLEER. This CDR3 is 14 amino acids long. The CDR3 protein is CASSLGRGSEKLFF. The CDR3 bases are TGCGCCAGCAGCCTAGGCAGAGGCTCTGAAAAACTGTTTTTT.

This clonotype has only a few counts. This chain uses TRBV6-2 or TRBV6-3 with TRBJ2-4; 8 bases align to TRBD1. Germline V gene sequence: CDR1 MNHEY, CDR2 SVGEGT. The V and J ends lost 5 bases and 1 base, in that order; junction bases with no gene match: 4. This CDR3 is built from 15 residues. The DNA of the CDR3 is TGTGCCAGCAGTCGGGGACAGGTGGCCAAAAACATTCAGTACTTC. Amino acids: CASSRGQVAKNIQYF.

The rearrangement joins TRBV6-1 to TRBJ1-5; the D is unclear. The CDR3 totals 15 residues. CDR1 and CDR2 (germline): MNHNS, SASEGT. Trimming removed 1 base from V and 0 bases from J, with 7 bases in between. DNA for the CDR3: TGTGCCAGCAGTGAAGGGGCCTATAGCAATCAGCCCCAGCATTTT. Encoded protein: CASSEGAYSNQPQHF.

This clonotype appeared a few times. The V and J genes are TRBV7-8 and TRBJ2-1; D is possibly TRBD1 or TRBD2 (5 bases each). V was trimmed by 2 bases and J by 0 bases, leaving 17 bases between them. The CDR3 covers 18 residues. The V gene's germline CDR1 is SGHVS and CDR2 FQNEAQ. This chain's CDR3 is CASSLLSKTGLSYNEQFF. CDR3 bases: TGTGCCAGCAGCTTACTTAGCAAGACGGGGCTCTCCTACAATGAGCAGTTCTTC. Full variable domain (missing parts from reference TRBV7-8 and TRBJ2-1): GAGVSQSPRYKVAKRGQDVALRCDPISGHVSLFWYQQALGQGPEFLTYFQNEAQLDKSGLPSDRFFAERPEGSVSTLKIQRTQQEDSAVYLCASSLLSKTGLSYNEQFFGPGTRLTVL.

This clonotype came up a few times. The DNA of the CDR3 is TGTGCCAGCAGCTGGGACAGCCTGACAGATACGCAGTATTTT. Encoded protein: CASSWDSLTDTQYF. The V and J genes are TRBV7-8 and TRBJ2-3; 7 bases align to TRBD1. Germline CDR1 and CDR2: SGHVS and FQNEAQ. The trim removed 4 bases at V and 3 bases at J, leaving 4 bases unmatched. The CDR3 has 14 amino acids.